The present entry profiles one T cell receptor beta chain with its context. This clone has just one count. What this receptor recognizes is not known. Per-nucleotide qualities are absent, and no much larger clonotype sits a single base away. The CDR3 goes from the cysteine to the phenylalanine over 13 residues. CDR3 DNA only is kept here, 39 bases in frame from base 1. Germline trimming: 0 bases from V, 8 bases from J; junction bases outside gene matches: 3. CDR1 and CDR2 are read off the germline V gene as SGHDT and YYEEEE. These data come from a study of blood T cell repertoires in COVID-19 (dated by TCRdb to 2018 to 2020). Concerning the study at large: Samples from collaborators originated in the United States, Italy and Spain and spanned both the acute and convalescent phases of COVID-19. The prospective study material was composed of cDNA or gDNA derived from T cells, B-cell-depleted T cells, or PBMCs. Subjects who had been exposed to COVID-19, were actively infected with it, or had recovered from it provided the deeply sampled blood TCRbeta repertoires that made up the dataset. The repertoires were made available in a free public database intended to serve as a resource for research on the immune response to SARS-CoV-2. Samples were obtained from the ongoing ImmuneRACE study (first 160 participants) and from approximately 1,200 subjects provided by 6 global collaborators. Nearly every sample came with metadata listing a de-identified subject ID, COVID-19 status, age in years and sex. Where available, HLA class I and class II types were taken from metadata supplied by the sample provider and were not determined by assay-based typing.

Collaborating institutions collected whole blood in K2EDTA tubes following their own protocols. Collaborator samples were shipped for TCRbeta analysis as frozen whole blood, isolated PBMCs, or DNA extracted from either sample type. Overall results and qualifications from the work: How much clinical and demographic metadata was included differed by source and by participant, and the metadata was provided uncurated.

The immunoSEQ Assay, a bias-controlled multiplex PCR, was used to amplify TCRbeta CDR3 regions from genomic DNA. The study's processing was this. The number of nucleated cells in each sample was estimated by amplification of reference gene primers within the assay. To quantify the absolute abundance of each unique TCRbeta CDR3 rearrangement, sequence reads were collapsed and filtered. For each sample, productive Simpson clonality was calculated by taking the square root of Simpson's diversity index across productive rearrangements. In TCRdb, the immuneACCESS table is reduced to in-frame sequences with V and J assigned. These tables do not hold every clone; where another copy was compared, an unresolved V gene accounts for under half, and the others remain unexplained. The V and J calls and clone size were taken over from that table, and D and trimming were inferred from the DNA. The sample table lists 45,000 to 55,000 clones, 60% to 85% of them with a count of one. The ten largest clones represent approximately 15% of the sample.

In this chain, TRBV5-6 is recombined with TRBJ1-1; 8 junctional bases match TRBD1. The TCR sequence derives from a human donor with active or convalescent COVID-19. The donor label of this sample is uncertain. Source material: peripheral blood. The DNA reads as follows: TGTGCCAGCAGCTTGGATAGGGACAGGGAAGCTTTCTTT. This gives the protein CASSLDRDREAFF.